This record looks at one TCR beta chain sequence and its context. Its specific antigen is unknown. The input lacks base qualities; no much larger clone sits a single base away. This sample was taken from a study of OX40 agonist ivuxolimab in advanced cancers. Background on the whole study: Ivuxolimab was a fully human IgG2 agonistic monoclonal antibody targeting the costimulatory receptor OX40 (CD134). Peripheral TCRbeta sequencing was intended to test whether TCR sequence diversity was altered and clonal T-cell expansion was caused by ivuxolimab. Prior anti-PD-1, anti-PD-L1 or anti-CTLA-4 therapy was permitted, and 30% to 45% of dose-escalation patients had received checkpoint inhibitors. The paper reports the monotherapy dose-escalation portion (N ≈ 50 patients) of the phase I ivuxolimab trial. Partial responses were achieved by three dose-escalation patients, of whom one had hepatocellular carcinoma and two had cutaneous melanoma. Intravenous ivuxolimab was administered to patients every 2 weeks at six dose levels: 0.01, 0.1, 0.3, 1.5, 3 and 10 mg/kg. Among the 52 dose-escalation patients, around 20 had hepatocellular carcinoma, roughly 15 melanoma, 9 renal cell carcinoma and 9 head and neck cancer. In the dose-escalation cohort, approximately 82% of patients were male, and the mean age was 60 years with a range of roughly 20 to 79. Broad study findings and their caveats: Clonal expansion of both CD4+ and CD8+ blood T cells was observed from baseline to week 6 at doses 0.1 to 3.0 mg/kg. Low levels of normalized T-cell clonal expansion were also seen in some patients who did not respond. The antigen specificity of the peripheral T cells that underwent clonal expansion was not determined. After ivuxolimab, more expanded clones were found on average in CD8+ T cells than in CD4+ T cells. Partial responders in the 0.1-3.0 mg/kg groups had among the lowest normalized peripheral clonal expansion, especially among CD8+ T cells.

Patients with autoimmune disease history or receiving systemic immunosuppression were excluded from the trial. Peripheral blood for TCR sequencing was collected from all dose cohorts at baseline, on cycle 4 day 1, and on cycle 7 day 1. The samples were drawn from a first-in-human, open-label, multicenter phase I dose-escalation trial of ivuxolimab. Adults with locally advanced or metastatic melanoma, renal cell, hepatocellular, or head and neck squamous cell carcinoma were enrolled in the trial. CD4+ and CD8+ T cells were sorted separately from peripheral blood before TCR sequencing. The germline V gene yields SGHDT for CDR1 and YYEEEE for CDR2. The germline V end is reduced by 0 bases and the J end by 8 bases; junction bases left unmatched: 15. The CDR3 numbers 19 residues from cysteine through phenylalanine. The read is trimmed to its CDR3 DNA, 57 bases read in frame from base 1. For sequencing of the TCRbeta CDR3 region, genomic DNA was extracted from the sorted cells. The immunoSEQ Assay was used for sequencing of TCRbeta CDR3 regions. TCRdb's version of the immuneACCESS table is confined to in-frame rearrangements and falls short of the full clone set. An unresolved V gene accounts for under half of the shortfall where checked; the remainder is of unknown origin. This sample comprises tens of thousands of clones, roughly 80% of them detected only once. The ten largest clones capture 1.5% to 2% of the sample.

The chain couples TRBV5-6 to TRBJ2-1, and TRBD1 aligns with 12 junction nucleotides. The source was CD4+ or CD8+ T cells sorted from blood, collected in a trial of the OX40 agonist ivuxolimab. The TCR originated in an adult with an advanced solid tumor such as melanoma, head and neck, liver or kidney cancer. The DNA reads as follows: TGTGCCAGCAGCTTGGTCGGGACAGGGGGCCTGGGAGCTTCAGATGAGCAGTTCTTC. Translated, it gives CASSLVGTGGLGASDEQFF.